Described below is a single T cell receptor (beta chain) sequence and its context. Participant-reported clinical history was the basis for cohort assignment. The data were taken from a study of blood T cell repertoires in COVID-19. On the study more broadly: T cells, B-cell-depleted T cells, or PBMCs supplied cDNA or gDNA.

In the original analysis: From reference gene primer amplification, estimates of nucleated cell counts were derived. Profiling relied on immunoSEQ multiplex PCR, and the TCRdb table lists in-frame clones only, not all of them. V and J calls and clone size are as listed in that table; D and trimming were resolved from the DNA. The sample includes some 300,000 clones, about 88% of them seen just once. Germline assignment: CDR1 MNHEY and CDR2 SVGEGT. Trimming pared 4 bases from V and 6 bases from J, leaving 6 bases between. This CDR3 is 11 amino acids long. The clonotype comes from a woman in her thirties or forties who had recovered from COVID-19. The sample comprised PBMCs or T cells enriched from blood (not recorded which). The chain employs TRBV6-2 or TRBV6-3 and TRBJ2-5, with D unclear. CDR3 protein: CASSSIQTQYF. Here the CDR3 DNA reads TGTGCCAGCAGTTCCATTCAGACCCAGTACTTC.